This entry features one TCR beta chain sequence. The authors prepared the TCRbeta library with unique molecular identifiers. TCRdb itself ran the PCR reads through MiXCR, one entry per CDR3 protein. The sample contains around 240,000 distinct CDR3 sequences, around 9.7% of which appear only once. The sample originates from a study of T-cell reconstitution after alpha-beta-depleted transplantation in children. The clonotype comes from a human donor who donated a stem cell graft to a child with SCID. Sequenced material: PBMCs from the stem cell graft donor, taken from the stem cell graft.

CDR3 bases: TGTGCCTGGAAGGGGCGTTCGGGGTTGACTGGGGCCAACGTCCTGACTTTC. Protein sequence: CAWKGRSGLTGANVLTF. The chain joins TRBV30 to TRBJ2-6, with D perhaps given as TRBD1 or TRBD2 (5 bases each). V lost 4 bases to trimming and J lost 2 bases, with 18 bases between them. CDR3 length: 17 amino acids. CDR1 is GTSNPN and CDR2 is SVGIG in the germline V gene (reference sequence).